These 30 T cell receptor beta chains originate from one sample sequenced in a study of cytomegalovirus exposure and HLA in healthy donors. PCR was performed using 60 Vbeta and 13 Jbeta primers. Using immunoSEQ multiplex PCR, the repertoire was profiled, and TCRdb retains in-frame clones only, with some absent. The sample shows 170,000 or so clones, about three quarters of them seen only once. The specimen sequenced was PBMCs. The receptors were sampled from a woman in her forties or fifties in good health and CMV-seropositive.

V gene TRBV19 combines with J gene TRBJ2-1; possible D gene TRBD1, 5 bases. Germline CDR1 LNHDA, CDR2 SQIVND (reference sequence). The ends were cut back, 4 bases at V and 10 bases at J, with 17 bases in the middle. CDR3 length: 14 residues. CDR3 coding DNA: TGTGCCAGTAGTACCCTCCCGGACACCCGGGAGCAGTTCTTC. Translated, it gives CASSTLPDTREQFF.

The chain recombines TRBV28 with TRBJ1-3; TRBD1 matches at 9 bases. After removal of 1 base from V and 1 base from J, the junction contained 5 bases not matched to a gene. Germline loops: CDR1 MDHEN, CDR2 SYDVKM. The CDR3 is 17 amino acids. As DNA, the CDR3 is TGTGCCAGCAGTTTATACGTTGGACAGGGGTCTGGAAACACCATATATTTT. Its translation is CASSLYVGQGSGNTIYF.

The J gene is TRBJ2-1, the V gene TRBV7-8, with 8 bases lining up with TRBD1. V lost 5 bases and J lost 7; bases outside the gene matches: 10. The CDR3 is 15 residues long. Germline CDR1 reads SGHVS; CDR2 reads FQNEAQ. Here the CDR3 reads CASSHTRTGFNEQFF. DNA for the CDR3: TGTGCCAGCAGCCATACCCGGACAGGGTTTAATGAGCAGTTCTTC. The whole variable domain, filled in from reference TRBV7-8 and TRBJ2-1, reads GAGVSQSPRYKVAKRGQDVALRCDPISGHVSLFWYQQALGQGPEFLTYFQNEAQLDKSGLPSDRFFAERPEGSVSTLKIQRTQQEDSAVYLCASSHTRTGFNEQFFGPGTRLTVL.

This clone occurred a few times. The DNA for the CDR3 is TGTGCCAGCAACTGGAGGGCCGCTGATACGCAGTATTTT. This sequence encodes CASNWRAADTQYF. This chain joins TRBV7-2 and TRBJ2-3, with a possible D match to TRBD2 (6 bases). Per the germline V gene, CDR1 is SGHTA and CDR2 is FQGNSA. The CDR3 contains 13 residues. With 7 bases removed from V and 6 bases from J, the gap between germline ends came to 14 bases.

The V gene is TRBV4-1, the J gene TRBJ2-1; the D gene is possibly TRBD1 (6 bases). CDR1 MGHRA and CDR2 YSYEKL come from the germline V gene. The CDR3 covers 22 residues. Trimming removed 1 base from V and 1 base from J, with 29 bases in between. CDR3 sequence: CASSQALGRGRGWVKSYNEQFF. The CDR3 DNA follows: TGCGCCAGCAGCCAAGCTTTAGGCAGGGGAAGAGGTTGGGTGAAATCCTACAATGAGCAGTTCTTC.

The chain couples TRBV27 to TRBJ2-1; 7 nucleotides align to TRBD2. The germline V gene encodes CDR1 MNHEY and CDR2 SMNVEV (reference sequence). V trimming: 7 bases; J trimming: 5 bases; junction bases outside the gene matches: 11. The CDR3 is 15 amino acids. DNA for the CDR3: TGTGCCAGCACTCTCGGGGGGAGTGGCGACAATGAGCAGTTCTTC. It codes for CASTLGGSGDNEQFF.

The genes are TRBV9 and TRBJ1-2, with a tentative D call TRBD1 (6 bases). Trimming stripped 4 bases from V and 4 bases from J, with 14 bases between. Per the germline V gene, CDR1 is SGDLS and CDR2 is YYNGEE. The CDR3 totals 14 residues. CDR3 DNA sequence: TGTGCCAGCAGCTTACAGGGCGGGGGCTATGGCTACACCTTC. Its protein is CASSLQGGGYGYTF.

This chain joins TRBV15 and TRBJ2-3; possibly TRBD2 for D (5 bases). V was clipped by 0 bases and J by 2 bases, with 18 bases between them. CDR3 size: 18 residues. Germline CDR1 reads LNHNV; CDR2 reads YYDKDF (reference sequence). The CDR3 region has the DNA TGTGCCACCAGCAGAGATCTCACGCGGGCATATCTCACAGATACGCAGTATTTT. Translating it yields CATSRDLTRAYLTDTQYF.

The genes are TRBV7-2 and TRBJ2-1; the D is unclear. V lost 5 bases, J lost 4 bases, and 18 bases lay in between. The CDR3 length is 16 residues. Germline assignment: CDR1 SGHTA and CDR2 FQGNSA. Written as DNA, the CDR3 is TGTGCCAGCAGCCGAGGCCCCCACACGCGGTACAATGAGCAGTTCTTC. Its protein is CASSRGPHTRYNEQFF.

This chain joins TRBV7-9 and TRBJ2-1, with 9 nucleotides matching TRBD2. Looked up from germline, CDR1 is SEHNR and CDR2 is FQNEAQ (reference sequence). CDR3 length equals 16 residues. J lost 6 bases, V lost 5 bases, and 11 bases had no gene match. The CDR3 coding sequence is TGTGCCAGCAGCCCCTCCGGCGGGAGGGAAGGCAATGAGCAGTTCTTC. The encoded protein is CASSPSGGREGNEQFF.

The rearrangement links TRBV6-6 to TRBJ2-1, with 7 bases that match TRBD2. The CDR3 totals 12 residues. Trimming cost V 8 bases and J 10 bases; bases outside gene matches: 8. CDR1 and CDR2 from the germline V gene are MNHNY and SVGAGI (reference sequence). The CDR3 DNA follows: TGTGCCAGCGGCCCTAGCGGTTACGAGCAGTTCTTC. As protein: CASGPSGYEQFF.

The chain is built from TRBV7-3 and TRBJ2-2, with 10 bases fitting TRBD2. CDR3 length: 14 residues. Germline V gene lookup returns CDR1 SGHTA and CDR2 FQGTGA. With V trimmed by 5 bases and J by 7 bases, 4 bases remained unmatched. CDR3 nucleotide sequence: TGTGCCAGCAGCAGGGGACTAGCGATCGGGGAGCTGTTTTTT. Its protein is CASSRGLAIGELFF.

A few counts support this clone. V is TRBV29-1 and J is TRBJ1-2; TRBD1 agrees at 8 bases. The CDR3 consists of 13 residues. Germline CDR1 reads SQVTM; CDR2 reads ANQGSEA. The V and J ends lost 4 bases and 3 bases, in that order; junction bases with no gene match: 4. Here the CDR3 DNA reads TGCAGCGTTGTTCAGGGGGCAGACTATGGCTACACCTTC. Its translation is CSVVQGADYGYTF.

The chain uses TRBV9 and TRBJ1-1; TRBD1 might be the D (6 bases). Germline-derived CDR1 and CDR2 are SGDLS and YYNGEE. The V end was cut by 0 bases, the J end by 7 bases, with 16 bases between. The CDR3 is 15 amino acids. The DNA of the CDR3 is TGTGCCAGCAGCGTAGGGGTGGGGCAGGGACATGAAGCTTTCTTT. It encodes CASSVGVGQGHEAFF.

The CDR3 here is CASSQLGQRSEKLFF. As DNA, the CDR3 is TGCGCCAGCAGCCAATTGGGACAGAGGTCTGAAAAACTGTTTTTT. The chain is built from TRBV4-3 and TRBJ1-4; 7 bases are a match to TRBD1. This CDR3 spans 15 amino acids. With V trimmed by 2 bases and J by 7 bases, 7 bases remained unmatched. Germline V gene data show CDR1 as LGHNA and CDR2 as YSLEER.

V is TRBV7-8 and J is TRBJ2-1; D is perhaps TRBD1 (6 bases). Germline values: CDR1 SGHVS, CDR2 FQNEAQ. The CDR3 is made up of 12 amino acids. V was cut by 5 bases and J by 9 bases, with 11 bases left in between. This CDR3 is CASSPPDSEQFF. The CDR3 DNA is TGTGCCAGCAGCCCACCGGACAGTGAGCAGTTCTTC.

This clone came up once. This sequence joins TRBV10-2 and TRBJ2-7; no clear D gene. Germline V gene lookup returns CDR1 WSHSY and CDR2 SAAADI. The CDR3 is 12 residues long. Trimming pared 5 bases from V and 3 bases from J, leaving 8 bases between. The chain's CDR3 is CASSPTSYEQYF. The CDR3 bases are TGCGCCAGCAGTCCCACAAGCTACGAGCAGTACTTC.

The V and J genes are TRBV6-1 and TRBJ2-7; D perhaps matches TRBD2 (6 bases). This CDR3 is built from 17 residues. Germline V gives CDR1 MNHNS, CDR2 SASEGT. Trimming took 0 bases from V and 2 from J, leaving 17 bases between them. The CDR3 here is CASSEAVSLAFPYEQYF. Here the CDR3 DNA reads TGTGCCAGCAGTGAAGCGGTGTCGCTAGCGTTTCCCTACGAGCAGTACTTC.

This rearrangement joins TRBV5-1 to TRBJ2-7, with 8 positions matching TRBD1. The V segment lost 0 bases and the J segment 4 bases; nucleotides outside the gene matches: 6. The germline V gene encodes CDR1 SGHRS and CDR2 YFSETQ. The CDR3 has 15 residues. CDR3 DNA: TGCGCCAGCAGCTTGGGACAGGGGCTCGGGTACGAGCAGTACTTC. It specifies CASSLGQGLGYEQYF.

This clone was counted a few times. The chain recombines TRBV9 with TRBJ2-1; perhaps TRBD2 as D (5 bases). This CDR3 has 15 amino acids. From germline, CDR1 is SGDLS and CDR2 YYNGEE. V was trimmed by 7 bases and J by 7 bases, leaving 21 bases between them. This chain's CDR3 is CASAGYEGVDNEQFF. The CDR3 DNA is TGTGCCAGCGCGGGCTATGAGGGAGTTGATAATGAGCAGTTCTTC.

The table lists this clone with a count of one. This chain uses TRBV10-2 with TRBJ2-3; tentatively, D is TRBD1 (5 bases). V shed 11 bases and J shed 0 bases, with 12 bases lying between them. The germline V gene has CDR1 WSHSY and CDR2 SAAADI. CDR3 length: 13 amino acids. The CDR3 here is CAHARASTDTQYF. Written as DNA, the CDR3 is TGCGCCCACGCCAGGGCTAGCACAGATACGCAGTATTTT.

DNA for the CDR3: TGCGCCAGCAGCTTGGCACGGGGGGCTGGTGAAGCTTTCTTT. Residues: CASSLARGAGEAFF. This chain connects TRBV5-1 to TRBJ1-1, with a weak D call TRBD1 (6 bases). V was cut by 0 bases and J by 7 bases, with 13 bases left in between. The CDR3 is 14 amino acids. From germline, CDR1 is SGHRS and CDR2 YFSETQ. The full variable domain, in which reference TRBV5-1 and TRBJ1-1 provide the parts outside the CDR3, is KAGVTQTPRYLIKTRGQQVTLSCSPISGHRSVSWYQQTPGQGLQFLFEYFSETQRNKGNFPGRFSGRQFSNSRSEMNVSTLELGDSALYLCASSLARGAGEAFFGQGTRLTVV.

The chain uses TRBV7-9 and TRBJ2-1; 15 nucleotides match TRBD2. The V gene's germline CDR1 is SEHNR and CDR2 FQNEAQ (reference sequence). This CDR3 has 19 residues. V trimming: 1 base; J trimming: 4 bases; junction bases outside the gene matches: 8. Here the CDR3 DNA reads TGTGCCAGCAGCTTAGACCCTGGACTAGCGGGAGGGGGTTACAATGAGCAGTTCTTC. This encodes CASSLDPGLAGGGYNEQFF.

This clone was observed a single time. V usage is TRBV4-2 and J usage is TRBJ2-5; 9 bases match TRBD1. V shed 3 bases, J shed 4 bases, and the junction held 6 bases outside the gene matches. The CDR3 consists of 15 residues. The V gene's germline CDR1 is LGHNA and CDR2 YNFKEQ. The CDR3 coding sequence is TGTGCCAGCAGCCACCCGGGACAGGGAGGAGAGACCCAGTACTTC. Encoded protein: CASSHPGQGGETQYF.

V and J are TRBV9 and TRBJ2-6; D is unresolved. The germline V gene encodes CDR1 SGDLS and CDR2 YYNGEE. The V gene lost 3 bases and the J gene lost 4 bases, with 14 bases spanning the gap. The CDR3 has 16 residues. Written as DNA, the CDR3 is TGTGCCAGCAGCGCCCTGGGCCCCTCGGGGGCCAACGTCCTGACTTTC. Amino acid sequence: CASSALGPSGANVLTF. The entire variable domain, with the rest obtained from reference TRBV9 and TRBJ2-6, is as follows: DSGVTQTPKHLITATGQRVTLRCSPRSGDLSVYWYQQSLDQGLQFLIQYYNGEERAKGNILERFSAQQFPDLHSELNLSSLELGDSALYFCASSALGPSGANVLTFGAGSRLTVL.

The chain recombines TRBV2 with TRBJ1-3; D is unclear. The CDR3 runs to 13 residues. Per germline, CDR1 SNHLY and CDR2 FYNNEI. Trimming left V 6 bases short and J 0 bases short, with 6 bases between. The DNA for the CDR3 is TGTGCCAGCAGACAAAACTCTGGAAACACCATATATTTT. Encoded protein: CASRQNSGNTIYF.

The CDR3 here is CASSIGYRDGYTF. The CDR3, as DNA: TGTGCCAGTAGTATTGGGTACAGGGATGGCTACACCTTC. The V and J genes are TRBV19 and TRBJ1-2; possibly TRBD1 for D (6 bases). The CDR3 totals 13 residues. V was trimmed by 3 bases and J by 6 bases, leaving 11 bases between them. Germline lookup yields CDR1 LNHDA and CDR2 SQIVND (reference sequence).

The V call is TRBV11-2, the J call TRBJ2-3; the D is unclear. The CDR3 covers 16 residues. CDR1 is SGHAT, CDR2 FQNNGV, per germline. V lost 5 bases to trimming and J lost 6 bases, with 21 bases between them. Here the CDR3 reads CASSPTRSAALDTQYF. In DNA, the CDR3 is TGTGCCAGCAGCCCCACGAGATCGGCGGCGTTGGATACGCAGTATTTT.

The chain employs TRBV28 and TRBJ2-3; TRBD2 matches 11 bases. With 2 bases clipped from V and 3 bases from J, the junction kept 1 base outside the gene matches. The CDR3 runs to 15 residues. CDR1 and CDR2 from the germline V gene are MDHEN and SYDVKM. The DNA of the CDR3 is TGTGCCAGCAGTTTAAGGACTAGCGGGACAGATACGCAGTATTTT. This gives the protein CASSLRTSGTDTQYF.

This clone was picked up a small number of times. The rearrangement links TRBV19 to TRBJ1-2, with D perhaps TRBD1 (5 bases). The CDR3 loop spans 15 amino acids. The germline V gene has CDR1 LNHDA and CDR2 SQIVND (reference sequence). Between the trimmed V and J ends, which lost 3 bases and 0 bases, there was a span of 11 bases. The CDR3 here is CASSMKGLANYGYTF. In DNA, the CDR3 is TGTGCCAGTAGTATGAAGGGGTTGGCTAACTATGGCTACACCTTC.